A selection of T cell receptor beta chains follows, all from one sample in a study of OX40 agonist ivuxolimab in advanced cancers. The method was immunoSEQ multiplex PCR; TCRdb's version includes in-frame clones alone and lacks a portion of them. Counted here are 75,000 to 100,000 clones, approximately 84% occurring once; the ten biggest clones make up around 1.8%. Sequencing used CD4+ or CD8+ T cells sorted from blood, obtained in a trial of the OX40 agonist ivuxolimab. Every receptor here comes from an adult with an advanced solid tumor such as melanoma, head and neck, liver or kidney cancer. Each CDR3 is given with its conserved first and last residue. Each record gives: J gene, V gene, clone size, D gene, CDR3 length, CDR3 protein, CDR3 DNA. A D gene is named only where the DNA matches it firmly. Rows may omit the clone size; those that give it use once, few, many or a size class.

j_gene: TRBJ2-1
v_gene: TRBV21-1
abundance: .
d_gene: .
len: 16
CDR3aa: CASSTECRVGDNEQFF
CDR3nt: TGTGCCAGCAGCACGGAGTGTCGAGTGGGAGACAATGAGCAGTTCTTC

j_gene: TRBJ2-7
v_gene: TRBV6-6
abundance: once
d_gene: TRBD1
len: 14
CDR3aa: CASKPGQGSYEQYF
CDR3nt: TGTGCCAGCAAACCGGGACAGGGGAGTTACGAGCAGTACTTC

j_gene: TRBJ1-1
v_gene: TRBV6-5
abundance: .
d_gene: .
len: 15
CDR3aa: CASSYSLGENTEAFF
CDR3nt: TGTGCCAGCAGTTACTCGTTGGGAGAGAACACTGAAGCTTTCTTT

j_gene: TRBJ1-4
v_gene: TRBV28
abundance: .
d_gene: .
len: 16
CDR3aa: CASTQGGQGSNEKLFF
CDR3nt: TGTGCCAGCACTCAAGGGGGGCAGGGGAGTAATGAAAAACTGTTTTTT

j_gene: TRBJ2-1
v_gene: TRBV5-1
abundance: few
d_gene: .
len: 14
CDR3aa: CASSLLWEEGEQFF
CDR3nt: TGCGCCAGCAGCTTGTTGTGGGAAGAAGGTGAGCAGTTCTTC

j_gene: TRBJ1-3
v_gene: TRBV5-1
abundance: .
d_gene: .
len: 15
CDR3aa: CASSPAGNSGNTIYF
CDR3nt: TGCGCCAGCAGCCCGGCAGGGAACTCTGGAAACACCATATATTTT

j_gene: TRBJ1-1
v_gene: TRBV6-1
abundance: .
d_gene: .
len: 13
CDR3aa: CASSEYLTTGAFF
CDR3nt: TGTGCCAGCAGTGAATATCTCACGACAGGAGCTTTCTTT

j_gene: TRBJ2-2
v_gene: TRBV11-3
abundance: once
d_gene: TRBD2
len: 15
CDR3aa: CASSLSGILGGELFF
CDR3nt: TGTGCCAGCAGCTTGAGCGGGATATTGGGCGGGGAGCTGTTTTTT

j_gene: TRBJ1-2
v_gene: TRBV9
abundance: .
d_gene: TRBD1
len: 15
CDR3aa: CASSATLRDSYGYTF
CDR3nt: TGTGCCAGCAGTGCTACTCTCCGGGACAGCTATGGCTACACCTTC

j_gene: TRBJ1-2
v_gene: TRBV21-1
abundance: .
d_gene: .
len: 19
CDR3aa: CASSKSLVSGPSVRYGYTF
CDR3nt: TGTGCCAGCAGCAAATCGCTGGTATCAGGGCCTTCAGTTCGCTATGGCTACACCTTC

j_gene: TRBJ2-7
v_gene: TRBV5-5
abundance: .
d_gene: .
len: 13
CDR3aa: CASSWDTSYEQYF
CDR3nt: TGTGCCAGCAGCTGGGACACATCCTACGAGCAGTACTTC

j_gene: TRBJ1-2
v_gene: TRBV6-5
abundance: .
d_gene: TRBD1
len: 13
CDR3aa: CASRSQGVYGYTF
CDR3nt: TGTGCCAGCAGAAGCCAGGGGGTCTATGGCTACACCTTC

j_gene: TRBJ1-4
v_gene: TRBV7-9
abundance: .
d_gene: TRBD1
len: 15
CDR3aa: CASSLRTGGIEKLFF
CDR3nt: TGTGCCAGCAGCTTACGGACAGGGGGTATTGAAAAACTGTTTTTT

j_gene: TRBJ2-5
v_gene: TRBV4-1
abundance: .
d_gene: TRBD2
len: 14
CDR3aa: CASSGLADPGTQYF
CDR3nt: TGCGCCAGCAGCGGTCTAGCGGACCCGGGGACCCAGTACTTC

j_gene: TRBJ2-7
v_gene: TRBV5-1
abundance: .
d_gene: TRBD1
len: 14
CDR3aa: CASSLGQGSYEQYF
CDR3nt: TGCGCCAGCAGCTTGGGACAGGGGTCCTACGAGCAGTACTTC

j_gene: TRBJ2-3
v_gene: TRBV5-1
abundance: .
d_gene: TRBD2
len: 15
CDR3aa: CASSLASGKSDTQYF
CDR3nt: TGCGCCAGCAGCTTGGCTAGCGGGAAATCAGATACGCAGTATTTT

j_gene: TRBJ1-3
v_gene: TRBV29-1
abundance: .
d_gene: .
len: 14
CDR3aa: CSALQTGGENTIYF
CDR3nt: TGCAGCGCGCTACAGACGGGGGGCGAAAACACCATATATTTT

j_gene: TRBJ1-2
v_gene: TRBV20-1
abundance: .
d_gene: .
len: 11
CDR3aa: CSATGNYGYTF
CDR3nt: TGCAGTGCTACAGGGAACTATGGCTACACCTTC

j_gene: TRBJ2-7
v_gene: TRBV28
abundance: .
d_gene: TRBD2
len: 14
CDR3aa: CASSLGSGMEEQYF
CDR3nt: TGTGCCAGCAGTTTAGGTAGCGGGATGGAAGAGCAGTACTTC

j_gene: TRBJ2-3
v_gene: TRBV2
abundance: .
d_gene: .
len: 15
CDR3aa: CASSEGGHFTDTQYF
CDR3nt: TGTGCCAGCAGTGAAGGGGGGCATTTCACAGATACGCAGTATTTT

j_gene: TRBJ1-1
v_gene: TRBV30
abundance: once
d_gene: .
len: 11
CDR3aa: CAFYMNTEAFF
CDR3nt: TGTGCCTTCTATATGAACACTGAAGCTTTCTTT

j_gene: TRBJ2-2
v_gene: TRBV25-1
abundance: .
d_gene: .
len: 15
CDR3aa: CASSDPGYYTGELFF
CDR3nt: TGTGCCAGCAGCGACCCTGGGTATTACACCGGGGAGCTGTTTTTT

j_gene: TRBJ1-2
v_gene: TRBV29-1
abundance: .
d_gene: .
len: 13
CDR3aa: CSVEDGQTYGYTF
CDR3nt: TGCAGCGTTGAAGACGGACAGACTTATGGCTACACCTTC

j_gene: TRBJ1-1
v_gene: TRBV5-6
abundance: .
d_gene: .
len: 13
CDR3aa: CASSGRVNTEAFF
CDR3nt: TGTGCCAGCAGCGGACGGGTAAACACTGAAGCTTTCTTT

j_gene: TRBJ2-2
v_gene: TRBV10-3
abundance: .
d_gene: .
len: 15
CDR3aa: CAISIGLTNTGELFF
CDR3nt: TGTGCCATCAGTATCGGACTAACGAACACCGGGGAGCTGTTTTTT

j_gene: TRBJ1-1
v_gene: TRBV18
abundance: .
d_gene: .
len: 15
CDR3aa: CASSPQEQGRTEAFF
CDR3nt: TGTGCCAGCTCACCACAGGAACAGGGAAGGACTGAAGCTTTCTTT

j_gene: TRBJ2-2
v_gene: TRBV7-3
abundance: .
d_gene: .
len: 12
CDR3aa: CASSPPGGELFF
CDR3nt: TGTGCCAGCAGCCCGCCGGGCGGGGAGCTGTTTTTT